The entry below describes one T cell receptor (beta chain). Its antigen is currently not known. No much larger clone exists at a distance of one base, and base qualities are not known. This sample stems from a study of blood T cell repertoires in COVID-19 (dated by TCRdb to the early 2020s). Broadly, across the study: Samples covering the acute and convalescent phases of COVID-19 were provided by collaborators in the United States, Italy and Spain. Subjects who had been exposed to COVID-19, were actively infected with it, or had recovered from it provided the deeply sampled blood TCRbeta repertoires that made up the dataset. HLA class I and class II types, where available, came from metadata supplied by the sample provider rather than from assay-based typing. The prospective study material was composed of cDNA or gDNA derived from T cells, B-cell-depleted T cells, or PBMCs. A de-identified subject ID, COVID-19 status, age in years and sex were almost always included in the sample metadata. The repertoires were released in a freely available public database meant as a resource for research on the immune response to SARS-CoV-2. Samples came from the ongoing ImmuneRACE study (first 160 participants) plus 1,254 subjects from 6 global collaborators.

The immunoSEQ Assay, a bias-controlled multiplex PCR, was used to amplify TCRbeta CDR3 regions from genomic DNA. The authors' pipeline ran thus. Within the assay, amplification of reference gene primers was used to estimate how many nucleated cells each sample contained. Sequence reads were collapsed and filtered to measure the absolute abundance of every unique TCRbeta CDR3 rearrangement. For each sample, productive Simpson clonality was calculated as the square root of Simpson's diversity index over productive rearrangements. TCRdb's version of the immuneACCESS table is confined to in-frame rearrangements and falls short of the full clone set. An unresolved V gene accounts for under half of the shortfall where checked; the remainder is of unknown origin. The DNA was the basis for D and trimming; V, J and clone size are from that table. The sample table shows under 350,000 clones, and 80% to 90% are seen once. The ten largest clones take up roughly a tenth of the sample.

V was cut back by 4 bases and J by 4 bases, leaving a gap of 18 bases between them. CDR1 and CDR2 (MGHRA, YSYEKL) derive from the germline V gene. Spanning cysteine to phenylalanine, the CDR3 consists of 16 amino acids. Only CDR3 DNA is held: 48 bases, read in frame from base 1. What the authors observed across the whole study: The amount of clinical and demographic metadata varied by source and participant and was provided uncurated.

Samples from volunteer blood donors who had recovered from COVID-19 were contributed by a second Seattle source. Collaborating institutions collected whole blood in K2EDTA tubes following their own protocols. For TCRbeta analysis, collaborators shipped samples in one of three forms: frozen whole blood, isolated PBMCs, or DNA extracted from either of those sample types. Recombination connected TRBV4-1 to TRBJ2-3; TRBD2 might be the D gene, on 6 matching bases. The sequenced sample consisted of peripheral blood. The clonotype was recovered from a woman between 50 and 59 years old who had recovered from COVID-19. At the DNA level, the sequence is TGCGCCAGCAGCCGCGCTGGGCGGGGAACCGCAGATACGCAGTATTTT. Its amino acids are CASSRAGRGTADTQYF.